This T cell receptor (beta chain) emerged from a study of blood T cell repertoires in COVID-19. On the study more broadly: Both acute and convalescent COVID-19 samples were obtained from the United States, Italy and Spain. Nucleic acid was either cDNA or gDNA, and it came from T cells, B-cell-depleted T cells, or PBMCs.

Authors' data handling: The authors estimated nucleated cell counts from reference gene primer amplification. Only in-frame clones appear in the TCRdb table, and some are missing; sequencing was by immunoSEQ multiplex PCR. That table furnishes V, J and clone size, whereas the DNA furnished D and trimming. Of approximately 200,000 clones listed, 85% to 90% are singletons. The J segment lost 6 bases and the V segment lost 2 bases, leaving 3 bases of the junction unmatched. Per the germline V gene, CDR1 is KGHSH and CDR2 is LQKENI. The CDR3 loop spans 14 amino acids. Sequencing input: peripheral blood. The gene calls are TRBV18 and TRBJ1-4; TRBD1 matches 7 bases. The clonotype originates from a woman aged 60 to 75 with acute or convalescent COVID-19. The CDR3 nucleotides are TGTGCCAGCTCACCAAGGGGACAGCATGAAAAACTGTTTTTT. This translates into CASSPRGQHEKLFF.